This T cell receptor beta chain comes out of a study of blood T cells in healthy people across ages. A second PCR of roughly 6 to 12 cycles used a sample-barcoded 5' primer and a J-beta primer mix. Tags on each cDNA molecule came from a template-switch adaptor with 12 random nucleotides. TCRdb redid the calling of the 5' RACE reads with MiXCR, one entry per CDR3 protein. Here the sample spans approximately 730,000 distinct CDR3 sequences, roughly 50% being singletons. Only one count was recorded for this clonotype. From germline, CDR1 is SGDLS and CDR2 YYNGEE. The junction had 15 bases not matched to a gene; V was cut back by 4 bases and J by 6 bases. CDR3 length: 17 residues.

Sequenced material: blood. This receptor was identified in a man aged 80 or over in good health. The chain links TRBV9 to TRBJ2-1; 8 nucleotides line up with TRBD2. CDR3 in DNA: TGTGCCAGCAGCACTAGCGCCAGCGGGAGTCGAGTCAATGAGCAGTTCTTC. This encodes CASSTSASGSRVNEQFF.